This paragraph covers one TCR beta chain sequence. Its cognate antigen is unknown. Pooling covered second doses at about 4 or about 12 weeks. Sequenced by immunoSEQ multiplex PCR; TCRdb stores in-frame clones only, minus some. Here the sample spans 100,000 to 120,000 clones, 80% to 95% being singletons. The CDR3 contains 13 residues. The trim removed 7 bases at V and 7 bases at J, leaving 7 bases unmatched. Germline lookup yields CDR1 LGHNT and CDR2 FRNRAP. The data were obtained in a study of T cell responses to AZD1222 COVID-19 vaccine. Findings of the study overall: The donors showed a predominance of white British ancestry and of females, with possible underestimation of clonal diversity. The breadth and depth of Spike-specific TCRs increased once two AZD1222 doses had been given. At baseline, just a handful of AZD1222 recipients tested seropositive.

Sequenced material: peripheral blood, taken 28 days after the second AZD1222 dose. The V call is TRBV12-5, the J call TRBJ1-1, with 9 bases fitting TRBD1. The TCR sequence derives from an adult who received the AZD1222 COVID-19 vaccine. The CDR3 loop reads CASARQGVLEAFF. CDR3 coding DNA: TGTGCTAGTGCCCGACAGGGGGTTCTTGAAGCTTTCTTT.